A selection of T cell receptor beta chains follows, all from one sample in a study of T cell repertoires in cytomegalovirus infection. The antigens of these receptors remain unknown. TCRdb re-called the reads with MiXCR, one entry per CDR3 protein. The sample contains 570,000 or so distinct CDR3 sequences, 35% to 50% of which appear only once. Sequencing used cultured PBMCs, obtained from culture after CMV antigen stimulation. These receptors were obtained from a human donor in good health (CMV status not recorded). Some clones in this sample may be carry-over from other donors' samples. The CDR3 runs from the conserved cysteine through the conserved F or W. A D gene is named only where the DNA matches it firmly. Clone sizes are given selectively: once, few, many, or a class where the clone is expanded.

j_call,clone_size,d_call,v_call,cdr3_nt,cdr3_aa
TRBJ1-1,.,.,TRBV28,TGTGCCAGCAGTTTATATTCTGGGCGGAACACTGAAGCTTTCTTT,CASSLYSGRNTEAFF
TRBJ2-2,.,.,TRBV5-1,TGCGCCAGCAGCTTCGGGCTAGCCCCGAACACCGGGGAGCTGTTTTTT,CASSFGLAPNTGELFF
TRBJ2-4,many,.,TRBV7-8,TGTGCCAGCAGCTTATCCCCACTAGCCAAAAACATTCAGTACTTC,CASSLSPLAKNIQYF
TRBJ2-1,.,.,TRBV25-1,TGTGCCAGCAGCCTGGGGGGAACTTATGAGCAGTTCTTC,CASSLGGTYEQFF
TRBJ1-1,.,.,TRBV7-2,TGTGCCAGCAGCTCCAAGTGGGGGCTTGTGGCTTTCTTT,CASSSKWGLVAFF
TRBJ1-1,few,.,TRBV4-2,TGTGCCAGCAGCCAAGAGAAGATTGAAGCTTTCTTT,CASSQEKIEAFF
TRBJ1-2,many,.,TRBV7-9,TGTGCCAGCAGTCATGCTCTGGCCAGAAATGGCTACACCTTC,CASSHALARNGYTF
TRBJ1-5,many,TRBD1,TRBV7-2,TGTGCCAGCAGCTTAGGGGGTAGGGGCCCGGGACAGGGTCGATTGGATCAGCCCCAGCATTTT,CASSLGGRGPGQGRLDQPQHF
TRBJ2-1,.,TRBD2,TRBV7-2,TGTGCCAGCAGCGGGGGTGGGACTAGCGGGAGTTGGATTGAGCAGTTCTTC,CASSGGGTSGSWIEQFF
TRBJ2-2,.,.,TRBV11-2,TGTGCCAGCAGCTTAGAAAGGACAGTAGGGGAGCTGTTTTTT,CASSLERTVGELFF
TRBJ2-7,.,TRBD2,TRBV11-2,TGTGCCAGCAGCTTAGGACTAGCGGGAGTTCTCTACGAGCAGTACTTC,CASSLGLAGVLYEQYF
TRBJ2-2,.,.,TRBV7-2,TGTGCCAGCAGCTTTCGAGGGCCGGACACCGGGGAGCTGTTTTTT,CASSFRGPDTGELFF
TRBJ1-6,.,.,TRBV7-8,TGTGCCAGCAGCTCATCCGGCGGGGGTGGTTCACCCCTCCACTTT,CASSSSGGGGSPLHF
TRBJ2-1,.,TRBD1,TRBV7-2,TGTGCCAGCCGGAAGGACAGGGTGGGGTACAATGAGCAGTTCTTC,CASRKDRVGYNEQFF
TRBJ2-3,.,TRBD2,TRBV20-1,TGCAGTCCTAGCGGGAGGATGAACACAGATACGCAGTATTTT,CSPSGRMNTDTQYF
TRBJ1-1,.,.,TRBV4-2,TGTGCCAGCAGCCCGGGTGACGGGGGGAACACTGAAGCTTTCTTT,CASSPGDGGNTEAFF
TRBJ1-1,.,.,TRBV12-3/TRBV12-4,TGTGCCAGCAGGTTTGGACCCCGACCGGGACTAGTTCCTGAAGCTTTCTTT,CASRFGPRPGLVPEAFF
TRBJ1-2,many,.,TRBV7-2,TGTGCCAGCAGCTGGGGGGGACGCGGCTACACCTTC,CASSWGGRGYTF
TRBJ2-3,.,TRBD1,TRBV29-1,TGCAGCGTTGAAGAGACAGGGGGGATGACAGATACGCAGTATTTT,CSVEETGGMTDTQYF
TRBJ1-5,.,.,TRBV6-2/TRBV6-3,TGTGCCAGCGGCGGACGCCCAGCGGGCAATCAGCCCCAGCATTTT,CASGGRPAGNQPQHF
TRBJ2-3,few,TRBD2,TRBV4-2,TGTGCCAGCAGCCAAGATCTAGCGGGAGCCAGCACAGATACGCAGTATTTT,CASSQDLAGASTDTQYF
TRBJ2-1,few,.,TRBV6-2/TRBV6-3,TGTGCCAGCCGCCAGGGAAGAGGCGAGAGCTCCTACAATGAGCAGTTCTTC,CASRQGRGESSYNEQFF
TRBJ1-3,.,.,TRBV7-2,TGTGCCAGCAGCTCCAACGCGCGGATTTTGGGGGGCACCATATATTTT,CASSSNARILGGTIYF
TRBJ1-3,.,.,TRBV27,TGTGCCAGCAGTTTATCTTGGCGGGGTGGAAACACCATATATTTT,CASSLSWRGGNTIYF
TRBJ2-2,.,TRBD2,TRBV6-1,TGTGCCAGCAGCTTGACTAGCGGGCAGAGCACCGGGGAGCTGTTTTTT,CASSLTSGQSTGELFF
TRBJ2-2,few,.,TRBV7-2,TGTGCCAGCAGCAGATTCGGGGCCGGGGAGCTGTTTTTT,CASSRFGAGELFF
TRBJ1-1,.,.,TRBV7-2,TGTGCCAGCAGCTTAGATTTTAAAAACACTGAAGCTTTCTTT,CASSLDFKNTEAFF
TRBJ2-3,.,TRBD1,TRBV7-2,TGTGCCAGCACCAAACCCGACAGGGGCACAGATACGCAGTATTTT,CASTKPDRGTDTQYF
TRBJ2-7,.,.,TRBV18,TGTGCCAGCTCACCACCGGGCGCGGCGGCGTACTACGAGCAGTACTTC,CASSPPGAAAYYEQYF
TRBJ2-5,.,TRBD2,TRBV12-3/TRBV12-4,TGTGCCAGCGGGGAGCGGGAGACGGGCCAAGAGACCCAGTACTTC,CASGERETGQETQYF
TRBJ1-4,few,.,TRBV28,TGTGCCAGCAGTTTGGGGGCAGGGGAAAAACTGTTTTTT,CASSLGAGEKLFF
TRBJ2-1,few,TRBD2,TRBV19,TGTGCCAGTAGTATCAGCGGGAGGGCCTGGAATGAGCAGTTCTTC,CASSISGRAWNEQFF
TRBJ1-2,few,.,TRBV7-6,TGTGCCAGCAGCTTAGGCAGGAGGGTTCGGCGGGGCTACACCTTC,CASSLGRRVRRGYTF
TRBJ2-7,.,.,TRBV7-2,TGTGCCAGCAGCTCAAAGACGGACTGGCACTACGAGCAGTACTTC,CASSSKTDWHYEQYF